A single sample gave rise to the 30 T cell receptor beta chains below, sequenced in a study of monozygotic twins with inflammatory bowel disease. Reanalyzing the 5' RACE reads, TCRdb keeps one entry per CDR3 protein, without DNA. This table holds more than 95,000 distinct CDR3 sequences. The material sequenced was blood. These receptors all come from a human donor with ulcerative colitis or Crohn's disease, or a healthy co-twin of an affected twin (not recorded which).

This CDR3 is CATSRARNEQYF. This chain joins TRBV15 and TRBJ2-7. This CDR3 has 12 amino acids. Germline V gene sequence: CDR1 LNHNV, CDR2 YYDKDF (reference sequence). Full variable domain (remainder filled in from reference TRBV15 and TRBJ2-7): DAMVIQNPRYQVTQFGKPVTLSCSQTLNHNVMYWYQQKSSQAPKLLFHYYDKDFNNEADTPDNFQSRRPNTSFCFLDIRSPGLGDTAMYLCATSRARNEQYFGPGTRLTVT.

Here the CDR3 reads CASSLIQGMGAEAFF. This rearrangement joins TRBV28 to TRBJ1-1; the D call from TCRdb, TRBD1, cannot be confirmed without DNA. Germline-derived CDR1 and CDR2 are MDHEN and SYDVKM. This CDR3 has 15 residues.

The chain has TRBV5-1 and TRBJ2-5; TCRdb gives TRBD1 as the D gene, but with no DNA this cannot be confirmed. CDR1 and CDR2 (germline): SGHRS, YFSETQ. There are 14 residues in the CDR3. The CDR3 spells CASSFRDTRETQYF.

This chain's CDR3 is CASSLWEYYNEQFF. V is TRBV5-6 and J is TRBJ2-1. The CDR3 runs to 14 residues. Germline values: CDR1 SGHDT, CDR2 YYEEEE.

V gene TRBV5-5 combines with J gene TRBJ2-5; TCRdb gives TRBD1 as the D gene, but with no DNA this cannot be confirmed. The CDR3 consists of 17 residues. CDR1 is SGHKS, CDR2 YYEKEE, per germline (reference sequence). CDR3 in amino acids: CASSLATGGIIGETQYF. The variable domain in full, with the rest retrieved from reference TRBV5-5 and TRBJ2-5, is DAGVTQSPTHLIKTRGQQVTLRCSPISGHKSVSWYQQVLGQGPQFIFQYYEKEERGRGNFPDRFSARQFPNYSSELNVNALLLGDSALYLCASSLATGGIIGETQYFGPGTRLLVL.

The chain links TRBV18 to TRBJ1-1. Germline lookup yields CDR1 KGHSH and CDR2 LQKENI. This CDR3 spans 12 amino acids. This chain's CDR3 is CASSPGGSTAFF.

The chain employs TRBV7-8 and TRBJ2-5; the D call of TRBD1 rests on TCRdb alone, since no DNA is present to check it. The CDR3 has 13 amino acids. Germline assignment: CDR1 SGHVS and CDR2 FQNEAQ. CDR3 protein: CASSSPPRETQYF.

This chain connects TRBV7-9 to TRBJ1-1. The CDR3 has 15 residues. From germline, CDR1 is SEHNR and CDR2 FQNEAQ (reference sequence). The CDR3 sequence is CASSLDRVWVAEAFF.

The chain links TRBV20-1 to TRBJ1-4; TCRdb's D gene call, TRBD1, goes unchecked for lack of DNA. CDR3 length: 14 residues. Germline CDR1 reads DFQATT; CDR2 reads SNEGSKA (reference sequence). CDR3 region: CSASSGTTNEKLFF.

This chain connects TRBV11-2 to TRBJ2-1; TCRdb indicates TRBD2, and absent DNA this call remains unverified. There are 17 residues in the CDR3. CDR1 is SGHAT, CDR2 FQNNGV, per germline. This chain's CDR3 is CASSLDLGLAGYNEQFF.

The chain uses TRBV29-1 and TRBJ2-2. Per the germline V gene, CDR1 is SQVTM and CDR2 is ANQGSEA. This CDR3 is built from 14 residues. CDR3 loop: CSVASLRNTGELFF.

The chain couples TRBV25-1 to TRBJ1-2; TCRdb lists TRBD1, though no DNA is available to test this call. Germline-derived CDR1 and CDR2 are MGHDK and SYGVNS. CDR3 length: 15 residues. CDR3 loop: CASSETGPRDYGYTF.

CDR3 amino acids: CASSQARGGQYTDTQYF. The chain has TRBV4-3 and TRBJ2-3; TCRdb selects TRBD2, and the lack of DNA leaves this call unchecked. Germline assignment: CDR1 LGHNA and CDR2 YSLEER. The CDR3 covers 17 residues.

The rearrangement links TRBV6-5 to TRBJ1-2; there is no DNA to check the TCRdb D call of TRBD1. There are 14 residues in the CDR3. In germline, CDR1 is MNHEY, CDR2 SVGAGI. The chain's CDR3 is CASSYDQGVGGYTF.

The chain has TRBV10-2 and TRBJ1-1; TCRdb lists TRBD1, though no DNA is available to test this call. Per germline, CDR1 WSHSY and CDR2 SAAADI. The CDR3 extends over 12 amino acids. CDR3 sequence reads: CASRGGNTEAFF.

The chain employs TRBV28 and TRBJ1-1; TCRdb gives TRBD1 as the D gene, but with no DNA this cannot be confirmed. Per the germline V gene, CDR1 is MDHEN and CDR2 is SYDVKM. CDR3 size: 12 residues. The chain's CDR3 is CASNSGTSEAFF.

The rearrangement joins TRBV7-9 to TRBJ1-3; with no DNA, the TCRdb D assignment of TRBD1 cannot be verified. Germline CDR1 reads SEHNR; CDR2 reads FQNEAQ (reference sequence). CDR3 length equals 15 residues. CDR3 sequence: CASSWSGGPGNTIYF.

This chain joins TRBV15 and TRBJ2-6. CDR1 and CDR2 (germline): LNHNV, YYDKDF (reference sequence). The CDR3 covers 13 residues. The CDR3 protein is CATSGQGANVLTF.

The chain combines TRBV4-3 with TRBJ2-1. The CDR3 spans 13 residues. CDR1 is LGHNA, CDR2 YSLEER, per germline. Here the CDR3 reads CASSQGFHNEQFF.

The genes are TRBV12-3 or TRBV12-4 and TRBJ1-5. The CDR3 extends over 13 amino acids. The CDR3 reads CASRKQSHQPQHF.

The chain combines TRBV10-2 with TRBJ2-4; no DNA is available, so the TRBD1 call from TCRdb remains unchecked. The CDR3 runs 15 residues. The V gene's germline CDR1 is WSHSY and CDR2 SAAADI. The CDR3 sequence is CASSDRDGAKNIQYF.

The gene calls are TRBV29-1 and TRBJ2-7; TCRdb outputs TRBD1, but without DNA this stays unchecked. The CDR3 loop spans 13 amino acids. CDR1 and CDR2 from the germline V gene are SQVTM and ANQGSEA. The CDR3 loop reads CSGGQGGNYEQYF.

This chain's CDR3 is CASSLGPNTEAFF. This chain connects TRBV5-1 to TRBJ1-1; TCRdb indicates TRBD1, and absent DNA this call remains unverified. CDR1 and CDR2 from the germline V gene are SGHRS and YFSETQ. The CDR3 is made up of 13 amino acids.

The chain links TRBV21-1 to TRBJ2-2. TRBV21-1 is a pseudogene segment. This CDR3 is 12 amino acids long. The CDR3 sequence is CASSIATGELFF.

J is TRBJ2-7 and V is TRBV5-1; TCRdb's D call, TRBD1, is unchecked because there is no DNA. The CDR3 is made up of 15 amino acids. CDR1 and CDR2 (germline): SGHRS, YFSETQ. CDR3 in amino acids: CASSLGAGATYEQYF.

The CDR3 sequence is CASRGPATDTQYF. The rearrangement uses TRBV7-2 and TRBJ2-3; TCRdb calls TRBD1, which cannot be checked without DNA. The CDR3 has 13 amino acids. Germline values: CDR1 SGHTA, CDR2 FQGNSA.

The rearrangement joins TRBV27 to TRBJ2-5; TCRdb designates TRBD1, a call that cannot be tested without DNA. This CDR3 comprises 16 residues. CDR1 is MNHEY and CDR2 is SMNVEV in the germline V gene (reference sequence). The CDR3 reads CASSFPRVTVQETQYF.

The chain is built from TRBV28 and TRBJ2-5; the D gene TCRdb calls, TRBD2, cannot be checked with no DNA. The CDR3 has 14 amino acids. The V gene's germline CDR1 is MDHEN and CDR2 SYDVKM. CDR3 sequence: CASSSSGKSETQYF.

V and J are TRBV19 and TRBJ2-3. This CDR3 is 14 amino acids long. In germline, CDR1 is LNHDA, CDR2 SQIVND (reference sequence). The chain's CDR3 is CASRVAVNTDTQYF. Supplemented by reference TRBV19 and TRBJ2-3, the full variable domain reads DGGITQSPKYLFRKEGQNVTLSCEQNLNHDAMYWYRQDPGQGLRLIYYSQIVNDFQKGDIAEGYSVSREKKESFPLTVTSAQKNPTAFYLCASRVAVNTDTQYFGPGTRLTVL.

The V and J genes are TRBV12-3 or TRBV12-4 and TRBJ1-2. CDR3 size: 14 residues. Here the CDR3 reads CASSISGPSYGYTF.